The TCR beta chain described here comes from a study of T cell changes during pregnancy in multiple sclerosis. The CDR3 contains 20 residues. Sequenced by immunoSEQ multiplex PCR; TCRdb stores in-frame clones only, minus some. The sample lists roughly 50,000 clones, approximately 90% occurring once. Sample: CD8+ T cells from peripheral blood mononuclear cells, taken in the second trimester of pregnancy. The rearrangement uses TRBV21-1 and TRBJ1-5; TRBD1 is taken as the D call from the table, unchecked against the DNA. TRBV21-1 is annotated as a pseudogene. The sequence was obtained from a female donor with multiple sclerosis, enrolled in a pregnancy study. DNA of the CDR3: TGTGCCAGCAGCAAGGATAGGGGACAGGGGCGCGGAAAGGTCAATCAGCCCCAGCATTTT. It translates to CASSKDRGQGRGKVNQPQHF.